The 24 T cell receptor beta chains in this list originate from one sample, sequenced in a study of control samples from healthy donors and cancer patients. TCRdb's copy holds only in-frame clones and misses some; the assay was immunoSEQ multiplex PCR. Seen here are just over 150,000 clones, 94% observed once, and the top ten hold about 8.5%. Sequencing used blood. These receptors were collected from a woman aged 40 to 55 in good health.

J is TRBJ1-4 and V is TRBV20-1; D is ambiguous. Germline CDR1 DFQATT, CDR2 SNEGSKA (reference sequence). CDR3 length equals 14 residues. The V gene lost 3 bases and the J gene lost 2 bases, with 10 bases spanning the gap. DNA for the CDR3: TGCAGTGCTAGTGTCGGTGGGACTAATGAAAAACTGTTTTTT. As protein: CSASVGGTNEKLFF.

The chain uses TRBV7-9 and TRBJ2-1, with D possibly being TRBD2 (6 bases). The CDR3 totals 17 residues. V gave up 4 bases and J gave up 8 bases, with 24 bases separating them. Germline values: CDR1 SEHNR, CDR2 FQNEAQ (reference sequence). The CDR3 loop is CASSSEMTSGGVYEQFF. CDR3 sequence (DNA): TGTGCCAGCAGCTCCGAAATGACTAGTGGGGGAGTCTATGAGCAGTTCTTC.

This clone was recorded only once. This chain joins TRBV14 and TRBJ1-1; weak D call: TRBD1 (5 bases). The germline V gene has CDR1 SGHDN and CDR2 FVKESK. The CDR3 is made up of 14 amino acids. The germline V and J ends were trimmed by 2 bases and 3 bases, with 10 bases remaining between them. The CDR3 region is CASSQPGPYTEAFF. The CDR3 bases are TGTGCCAGCAGCCAACCGGGACCCTACACTGAAGCTTTCTTT.

The chain employs TRBV6-4 and TRBJ2-1; a weak D match, TRBD2 (6 bases). Germline loops: CDR1 MRHNA, CDR2 SNTAGT. The CDR3 totals 16 residues. The V end was cut by 6 bases, the J end by 8 bases, with 23 bases between. The CDR3 DNA reads TGTGCCAGCAGCCTGGTAGGGACTTCACCCGGGCATGAGCAGTTCTTC. Translating it yields CASSLVGTSPGHEQFF.

V gene TRBV5-1 combines with J gene TRBJ1-2, with D unclear. V was shortened by 0 bases and J by 0 bases, with 18 bases between the two germline ends. Germline V gives CDR1 SGHRS, CDR2 YFSETQ. The CDR3 extends over 18 amino acids. The CDR3 protein is CASSLAQTASNSNYGYTF. The CDR3 DNA sequence: TGCGCCAGCAGCTTGGCCCAGACTGCTTCTAACTCTAACTATGGCTACACCTTC.

J is TRBJ2-3 and V is TRBV7-2; 7 positions agree with TRBD2. The germline CDR1 and CDR2 sequences are SGHTA and FQGNSA. The CDR3 consists of 17 residues. The trim removed 2 bases at V and 0 bases at J, leaving 8 bases unmatched. DNA for the CDR3: TGTGCCAGCAGCTTATTTTTAGCGGGCCGTAGCACAGATACGCAGTATTTT. This gives the protein CASSLFLAGRSTDTQYF.

The gene calls are TRBV18 and TRBJ2-1; the match to TRBD2 covers 8 bases. This CDR3 region has 15 residues. Germline assignment: CDR1 KGHSH and CDR2 LQKENI. With V trimmed by 6 bases and J by 9 bases, 13 bases remained unmatched. The CDR3, as DNA: TGTGCCAGCTCCGGGACTAGGCAGAGACAATTTGAGCAGTTCTTC. Translating it yields CASSGTRQRQFEQFF.

The V and J genes are TRBV7-9 and TRBJ1-1, with D possibly matching TRBD1 (5 bases). Per the germline V gene, CDR1 is SEHNR and CDR2 is FQNEAQ (reference sequence). The CDR3 sequence is 15 residues long. Between the trimmed V and J ends, which lost 3 bases and 5 bases, there was a span of 16 bases. CDR3 amino acids: CASSFPGTLETEAFF. CDR3 DNA sequence: TGTGCCAGCAGCTTCCCCGGGACCCTAGAGACTGAAGCTTTCTTT.

This sequence joins TRBV7-2 and TRBJ1-1, with 9 bases identical to TRBD1. V trimming: 5 bases; J trimming: 1 base; junction bases outside the gene matches: 8. Germline V gene lookup returns CDR1 SGHTA and CDR2 FQGNSA. The CDR3 consists of 16 residues. CDR3 nucleotides: TGTGCCAGCAGCAAAAGACAGGGGGGTGCGAACACTGAAGCTTTCTTT. It specifies CASSKRQGGANTEAFF.

V usage is TRBV7-9 and J usage is TRBJ1-1, with 11 bases fitting TRBD1. With V trimmed by 5 bases and J by 3 bases, 5 bases remained unmatched. Looked up from germline, CDR1 is SEHNR and CDR2 is FQNEAQ (reference sequence). There are 15 residues in the CDR3. The CDR3 DNA reads as TGTGCCAGCAGCGGATGGGGACAGGGGGACACTGAAGCTTTCTTT. Its translation: CASSGWGQGDTEAFF.

The chain is built from TRBV5-5 and TRBJ1-1; maybe TRBD1 (5 bases). Trimming stripped 5 bases from V and 3 bases from J, with 14 bases between. The CDR3 contains 14 residues. Germline values: CDR1 SGHKS, CDR2 YYEKEE (reference sequence). The CDR3 region is CASSFLPRDTEAFF. The DNA of the CDR3 is TGTGCCAGCAGTTTTCTCCCCAGGGACACTGAAGCTTTCTTT.

The V gene is TRBV6-2 or TRBV6-3, the J gene TRBJ1-2; D not resolved. Per the germline V gene, CDR1 is MNHEY and CDR2 is SVGEGT. The ends were cut back, 5 bases at V and 9 bases at J, with 10 bases in the middle. The CDR3 totals 11 residues. This chain's CDR3 is CASSVTGSYTF. DNA of the CDR3: TGTGCCAGCAGTGTAACGGGTAGCTACACCTTC.

The rearrangement joins TRBV6-5 to TRBJ2-7, with 9 nucleotides matching TRBD1. CDR3 size: 15 residues. With V trimmed by 6 bases and J by 9 bases, 15 bases remained unmatched. CDR1 is MNHEY, CDR2 SVGAGI, per germline. CDR3 nucleotides: TGTGCCAGCAGCTCCGATAGGGACAGGGTGAGGGGGCAGTACTTC. Translated, it gives CASSSDRDRVRGQYF.

The chain has TRBV6-2 or TRBV6-3 and TRBJ1-1; the D is unclear. V was clipped by 0 bases and J by 1 base, with 6 bases between them. CDR1 MNHEY and CDR2 SVGEGT come from the germline V gene. This CDR3 comprises 14 residues. CDR3 nucleotide sequence: TGTGCCAGCAGTTACTCGAGAGGGAACACTGAAGCTTTCTTT. This sequence encodes CASSYSRGNTEAFF.

The chain is built from TRBV4-3 and TRBJ2-2, with 7 nucleotides matching TRBD2. The CDR3 loop spans 16 amino acids. The germline V gene encodes CDR1 LGHNA and CDR2 YSLEER. V lost 1 base and J lost 5; bases outside the gene matches: 7. CDR3: CASSQGGSSRTGELFF. In nucleotides, the CDR3 is TGCGCCAGCAGCCAAGGCGGGAGTAGTAGAACCGGGGAGCTGTTTTTT.

The chain couples TRBV11-2 to TRBJ2-1; D gene uncertain. CDR1 and CDR2 (germline): SGHAT, FQNNGV. With 1 base removed from V and 9 bases from J, the gap between germline ends came to 10 bases. CDR3 size: 13 residues. CDR3 in amino acids: CASSLVWRGEQFF. CDR3 bases: TGTGCCAGCAGCTTAGTTTGGAGAGGTGAGCAGTTCTTC.

The chain combines TRBV12-5 with TRBJ2-2; weak D call: TRBD1 (6 bases). Trimming pared 6 bases from V and 3 bases from J, leaving 14 bases between. Germline V gives CDR1 LGHNT, CDR2 FRNRAP. This CDR3 contains 15 residues. In nucleotides, the CDR3 is TGTGCTAGTGGGCCCAGGGGAGTGGACACCGGGGAGCTGTTTTTT. It encodes CASGPRGVDTGELFF.

The V gene is TRBV21-1, the J gene TRBJ1-5. TRBV21-1 is marked as a pseudogene. The CDR3 runs 15 residues. The CDR3 spells CASSNGLPSNQPQHF. As DNA, the CDR3 is TGTGCCAGCAGCAACGGACTTCCTAGCAATCAGCCCCAGCATTTT.

This clone was found once. V is TRBV7-9 and J is TRBJ2-2; no reliable D call. The CDR3 length is 14 residues. V shed 2 bases and J shed 2 bases, with 6 bases lying between them. From germline, CDR1 is SEHNR and CDR2 FQNEAQ (reference sequence). CDR3 region: CASSLRLNTGELFF. The CDR3 coding sequence is TGTGCCAGCAGCTTAAGGCTCAACACCGGGGAGCTGTTTTTT.

This chain connects TRBV5-1 to TRBJ2-1; 8 nucleotides align to TRBD2. In germline, CDR1 is SGHRS, CDR2 YFSETQ. The trim removed 1 base at V and 9 bases at J, leaving 6 bases unmatched. The CDR3 is made up of 14 amino acids. CDR3 bases: TGCGCCAGCAGCTTGCAGAGTGGGACTAGTGAGCAGTTCTTC. Its translation: CASSLQSGTSEQFF.

The chain employs TRBV7-2 and TRBJ1-1, with D maybe TRBD1 (5 bases). Germline V gives CDR1 SGHTA, CDR2 FQGNSA. V shed 3 bases and J shed 4 bases, with 9 bases lying between them. The CDR3 covers 13 residues. The CDR3 DNA sequence: TGTGCCAGCAGCTTCCGGGGGGGCACTGAAGCTTTCTTT. The encoded protein is CASSFRGGTEAFF.

This clone occurred once. V usage is TRBV7-9 and J usage is TRBJ2-7, with 9 bases lining up with TRBD2. This CDR3 spans 15 amino acids. Per the germline V gene, CDR1 is SEHNR and CDR2 is FQNEAQ (reference sequence). Unmatched junction bases numbered 6, after V lost 4 bases and J lost 2 bases. The CDR3 here is CASSSSGGGAYEQYF. The CDR3 DNA is TGTGCCAGCAGCTCCTCCGGCGGGGGGGCCTACGAGCAGTACTTC.

The gene calls are TRBV11-2 and TRBJ2-7; D is ambiguous. The CDR3 runs 12 residues. Germline CDR1 and CDR2: SGHAT and FQNNGV. Between the trimmed V and J ends, which lost 5 bases and 3 bases, there was a span of 8 bases. CDR3 protein: CASSRARYEQYF. In DNA, the CDR3 is TGTGCCAGCAGCCGAGCACGCTACGAGCAGTACTTC.

The rearrangement joins TRBV7-2 to TRBJ1-4, with D uncertain. Per germline, CDR1 SGHTA and CDR2 FQGNSA. This CDR3 has 13 residues. V lost 1 base, J lost 8 bases, and 8 bases lay in between. CDR3 sequence: CASSLGKGEKLFF. The CDR3 bases are TGTGCCAGCAGCTTAGGCAAAGGGGAAAAACTGTTTTTT.